Shown below are 29 T cell receptor beta chains from a single sample sequenced in a study of chemoradiotherapy in HPV16-positive cancers. The method was immunoSEQ multiplex PCR; TCRdb's version includes in-frame clones alone and lacks a portion of them. The sample contains about 2,500 clones, about 80% of which appear only once. The sample consisted of tumor tissue, taken from a patient who underwent chemoradiotherapy. These receptors all stem from a human donor with HPV-associated anogenital cancer.

This clone has more than one count but fewer than ten. The gene calls are TRBV18 and TRBJ2-7; no reliable D call. Trimming cost V 1 base and J 2 bases, with 6 bases left between them. The CDR3 sequence is 13 residues long. Per the germline V gene, CDR1 is KGHSH and CDR2 is LQKENI. For the CDR3, the DNA is TGTGCCAGCTCACCACTGACAACCTACGAGCAGTACTTC. This translates into CASSPLTTYEQYF.

The count of this clone is one. V is TRBV5-1 and J is TRBJ2-3; 7 positions match TRBD2. The CDR3 extends over 13 amino acids. The V segment lost 4 bases and the J segment 4 bases; nucleotides outside the gene matches: 3. Germline assignment: CDR1 SGHRS and CDR2 YFSETQ. Here the CDR3 reads CASSPTSADTQYF. CDR3 in DNA: TGCGCCAGCAGCCCTACTAGCGCAGATACGCAGTATTTT.

V and J are TRBV6-4 and TRBJ2-2; D gene unclear. This CDR3 region has 13 residues. V was clipped by 2 bases and J by 1 base, with 2 bases between them. Germline assignment: CDR1 MRHNA and CDR2 SNTAGT. The DNA for the CDR3 is TGTGCCAGCAGTGACGGGAACACCGGGGAGCTGTTTTTT. This sequence encodes CASSDGNTGELFF.

The chain employs TRBV6-1 and TRBJ1-4, with D unresolved. Trimming took off 1 base at V and 8 bases at J, with 14 bases between the two ends. CDR3 length: 15 amino acids. Germline V lookup: CDR1 MNHNS, CDR2 SASEGT. DNA of the CDR3: TGTGCCAGCAGTGAAGAGGTAGCCACCATCGAAAAACTGTTTTTT. Its protein is CASSEEVATIEKLFF.

This rearrangement joins TRBV7-9 to TRBJ2-1; 11 positions agree with TRBD2. Germline CDR1 is SEHNR and CDR2 is FQNEAQ (reference sequence). CDR3 length equals 17 residues. Trimming took 6 bases from V and 3 from J; bases not matched to a gene: 10. The CDR3 DNA sequence: TGTGCCAGCAGACCTCTCCGGGGACTAGCGGACTACAATGAGCAGTTCTTC. It yields the protein CASRPLRGLADYNEQFF.

V gene TRBV11-2 combines with J gene TRBJ1-3; D might be TRBD1 (5 bases). This CDR3 region has 17 residues. Trimming stripped 5 bases from V and 0 bases from J, with 17 bases between. CDR1 and CDR2 from the germline V gene are SGHAT and FQNNGV. The CDR3 DNA reads TGTGCCAGCAGCCAGGCGGGGGGGACCCTCTCTGGAAACACCATATATTTT. Amino acids: CASSQAGGTLSGNTIYF.

Details on this clone: The identical CDR3 is also encoded by other nucleotide sequences in the sample. The rearrangement joins TRBV5-1 to TRBJ1-1; D call uncertain. The CDR3 totals 14 residues. CDR1 and CDR2 from the germline V gene are SGHRS and YFSETQ. V lost 0 bases and J 5 bases, leaving 11 bases between the germline ends. CDR3 in amino acids: CASSLGGRLTEAFF. The CDR3 DNA reads TGCGCCAGCAGCTTGGGAGGGCGTTTAACTGAAGCTTTCTTT.

V is TRBV7-7 and J is TRBJ2-2; D not resolved. CDR3 length: 13 amino acids. Germline loops: CDR1 SSHAT, CDR2 FNYEAQ (reference sequence). Between the trimmed V and J ends, which lost 7 bases and 2 bases, there was a span of 8 bases. This CDR3 is CASTTPNTGELFF. The CDR3 DNA follows: TGTGCCAGCACTACACCTAACACCGGGGAGCTGTTTTTT.

The rearrangement joins TRBV28 to TRBJ2-1; 14 bases fit TRBD2. CDR1 is MDHEN and CDR2 is SYDVKM in the germline V gene. The V and J ends lost 4 bases and 7 bases, in that order; junction bases with no gene match: 6. CDR3 size: 16 residues. For the CDR3, the DNA is TGTGCCAGCAGTTCCCCGGGACTAGCGGGAGTGAATGAGCAGTTCTTC. It yields the protein CASSSPGLAGVNEQFF. Filled out from reference TRBV28 and TRBJ2-1, the complete variable domain reads DVKVTQSSRYLVKRTGEKVFLECVQDMDHENMFWYRQDPGLGLRLIYFSYDVKMKEKGDIPEGYSVSREKKERFSLILESASTNQTSMYLCASSSPGLAGVNEQFFGPGTRLTVL.

The J gene is TRBJ2-3, the V gene TRBV19; 7 bases match TRBD1. The germline V gene encodes CDR1 LNHDA and CDR2 SQIVND (reference sequence). With V trimmed by 7 bases and J by 0 bases, 16 bases remained unmatched. The CDR3 is 18 residues long. CDR3 nucleotides: TGTGCCAGTACCCTAGGGGGACCAGGGACAGCTAGCACAGATACGCAGTATTTT. Translating it yields CASTLGGPGTASTDTQYF.

V and J are TRBV4-1 and TRBJ2-5; 12 bases agree with TRBD1. Germline assignment: CDR1 MGHRA and CDR2 YSYEKL. The CDR3 sequence is 18 residues long. The V segment lost 0 bases and the J segment 5 bases; nucleotides outside the gene matches: 10. The CDR3 sequence is CASSQDRRGDRGLETQYF. The CDR3 nucleotides are TGCGCCAGCAGCCAAGACCGACGGGGGGACAGGGGGCTTGAGACCCAGTACTTC.

The CDR3 nucleotides are TGCGCCAGCAGCTTCGCCGGGGTAGGCAGCAACGAGCAGTACTTC. This encodes CASSFAGVGSNEQYF. The V gene is TRBV5-1, the J gene TRBJ2-7; tentative D call: TRBD2 (5 bases). Germline V gene lookup returns CDR1 SGHRS and CDR2 YFSETQ. Deletions cut 2 bases from V and 5 bases from J, with 17 bases between. This CDR3 region has 15 residues.

This clone came up a few times. The rearrangement uses TRBV29-1 and TRBJ2-3; D gene uncertain. CDR1 and CDR2 (germline): SQVTM, ANQGSEA. Trimming pared 6 bases from V and 1 base from J, leaving 14 bases between. The CDR3 has 14 amino acids. CDR3 sequence reads: CSVPPTVGTDTQYF. DNA for the CDR3: TGCAGCGTCCCCCCGACGGTTGGCACAGATACGCAGTATTTT.

The chain uses TRBV5-4 and TRBJ2-7; D possibly matches TRBD1 or TRBD2 (5 bases each). The germline V gene has CDR1 SGHNT and CDR2 YYREEE (reference sequence). V was shortened by 7 bases and J by 0 bases, with 17 bases between the two germline ends. CDR3 size: 15 residues. The CDR3 loop is CASSPGGGSSYEQYF. CDR3 sequence (DNA): TGTGCCAGCTCCCCTGGTGGGGGAAGCTCCTACGAGCAGTACTTC.

V usage is TRBV30 and J usage is TRBJ2-7; perhaps TRBD2 as D (6 bases). The CDR3 consists of 13 residues. Trimming cost V 0 bases and J 6 bases, with 12 bases left between them. Germline values: CDR1 GTSNPN, CDR2 SVGIG (reference sequence). The CDR3 region is CAWSVDGGGEQYF. The CDR3 DNA reads TGTGCCTGGAGTGTAGATGGGGGAGGCGAGCAGTACTTC.

In this sample, this clone turned up a few times. This sequence joins TRBV2 and TRBJ2-6, with unresolved D. CDR3 length: 12 amino acids. The germline CDR1 and CDR2 sequences are SNHLY and FYNNEI. V was pared by 5 bases and J by 4 bases, with 3 bases between. CDR3 amino acids: CASSHGANVLTF. CDR3 coding DNA: TGTGCCAGCAGTCACGGGGCCAACGTCCTGACTTTC.

This clone has a single count. The V call is TRBV5-1, the J call TRBJ2-5; 12 nucleotides agree with TRBD1. This CDR3 has 18 amino acids. Trimming took 4 bases from V and 1 from J; bases not matched to a gene: 11. Germline lookup yields CDR1 SGHRS and CDR2 YFSETQ. CDR3 sequence reads: CASSLGQGARSAQETQYF. In DNA form, the CDR3 reads TGCGCCAGCAGCCTGGGACAGGGGGCAAGGAGTGCCCAAGAGACCCAGTACTTC. The whole variable domain, remainder taken from reference TRBV5-1 and TRBJ2-5, is KAGVTQTPRYLIKTRGQQVTLSCSPISGHRSVSWYQQTPGQGLQFLFEYFSETQRNKGNFPGRFSGRQFSNSRSEMNVSTLELGDSALYLCASSLGQGARSAQETQYFGPGTRLLVL.

This chain links TRBV28 with TRBJ1-5, with D uncertain. Germline lookup yields CDR1 MDHEN and CDR2 SYDVKM. This CDR3 spans 15 amino acids. Between the trimmed V and J ends, which lost 3 bases and 0 bases, there was a span of 9 bases. CDR3 in DNA: TGTGCCAGCAGTTTCGGTACAATTAGCAATCAGCCCCAGCATTTT. Its translation: CASSFGTISNQPQHF.

The genes are TRBV10-3 and TRBJ2-3; TRBD2 is a possible D gene (6 bases). Germline CDR1 ENHRY, CDR2 SYGVKD. Trimming took 7 bases from V and 0 from J, leaving 8 bases between them. The CDR3 loop spans 13 amino acids. CDR3 loop: CAIKGGSTDTQYF. CDR3 nucleotide sequence: TGTGCCATCAAAGGAGGGAGCACAGATACGCAGTATTTT.

The sample holds one count of this clone. The chain couples TRBV7-8 to TRBJ2-7; 12 nucleotides match TRBD2. V lost 4 bases and J lost 2; bases outside the gene matches: 6. In germline, CDR1 is SGHVS, CDR2 FQNEAQ. The CDR3 runs to 16 residues. CDR3 protein: CASSSKLAGGPYEQYF. The CDR3 DNA sequence: TGTGCCAGCAGCTCAAAACTAGCGGGAGGCCCCTACGAGCAGTACTTC.

The chain has TRBV6-4 and TRBJ1-1; TRBD1 aligns across 8 bases. Germline loops: CDR1 MRHNA, CDR2 SNTAGT. The trim removed 2 bases at V and 1 base at J, leaving 0 bases unmatched. CDR3 length equals 14 residues. CDR3 residues: CASSDGTGNTEAFF. The CDR3 bases are TGTGCCAGCAGTGACGGGACAGGGAACACTGAAGCTTTCTTT.

CDR3 region: CASSSGTYAYNEQFF. The CDR3 nucleotides read TGTGCCAGCAGTTCCGGGACCTATGCCTACAATGAGCAGTTCTTC. This chain uses TRBV11-2 with TRBJ2-1; D could derive from TRBD1 or TRBD2 (5 bases each). Looked up from germline, CDR1 is SGHAT and CDR2 is FQNNGV. This CDR3 contains 15 residues. The V gene lost 6 bases and the J gene lost 2 bases, with 14 bases spanning the gap.

This clone has just one count. The chain links TRBV19 to TRBJ2-7; the D is unclear. Germline assignment: CDR1 LNHDA and CDR2 SQIVND (reference sequence). The CDR3 is made up of 13 amino acids. Trimming left V 0 bases short and J 2 bases short, with 5 bases between. The CDR3 sequence: CASSIDTTYEQYF. The CDR3 DNA reads as TGTGCCAGTAGTATAGACACAACCTACGAGCAGTACTTC.

This clone was counted only a few times. V and J are TRBV2 and TRBJ1-5, with D tentatively TRBD1 (6 bases). The CDR3 extends over 16 amino acids. Trimming cost V 2 bases and J 1 base, with 12 bases left between them. Germline V CDR1 and CDR2: SNHLY, FYNNEI. CDR3 loop: CASSETYGQSNQPQHF. In nucleotides, the CDR3 is TGTGCCAGCAGTGAAACTTACGGACAGAGCAATCAGCCCCAGCATTTT.

CDR3 residues: CASRRDRRTYEQYF. The CDR3 region has the DNA TGTGCCAGCAGGAGGGACAGGAGGACCTACGAGCAGTACTTC. This chain links TRBV7-2 with TRBJ2-7, with TRBD1 matching 8 bases. Germline lookup yields CDR1 SGHTA and CDR2 FQGNSA. The CDR3 totals 14 residues. The junction had 6 bases not matched to a gene; V was cut back by 6 bases and J by 2 bases.

This rearrangement joins TRBV9 to TRBJ1-4; unclear D gene. Between the trimmed V and J ends, which lost 4 bases and 7 bases, there was a span of 17 bases. CDR3 size: 15 residues. The germline gives CDR1 SGDLS, CDR2 YYNGEE. CDR3 sequence (DNA): TGTGCCAGCAGCCCCTCTAGGCAGTCAGGTGAAAAACTGTTTTTT. Protein product: CASSPSRQSGEKLFF.

Written as DNA, the CDR3 is TGTGCCAGCAGCTTAGATGGGCCCACTGAAGCTTTCTTT. Translated: CASSLDGPTEAFF. This rearrangement joins TRBV7-3 to TRBJ1-1, with D uncertain. The CDR3 has 13 residues. V gave up 2 bases and J gave up 4 bases, with 8 bases separating them. CDR1 is SGHTA and CDR2 is FQGTGA in the germline V gene. The full variable domain, completed using reference TRBV7-3 and TRBJ1-1, is GAGVSQTPSNKVTEKGKYVELRCDPISGHTALYWYRQSLGQGPEFLIYFQGTGAADDSGLPNDRFFAVRPEGSVSTLKIQRTERGDSAVYLCASSLDGPTEAFFGQGTRLTVV.

This sequence joins TRBV6-1 and TRBJ2-3; D assignment may be TRBD1 or TRBD2 (7 bases each). CDR3 size: 15 residues. Between the trimmed V and J ends, which lost 2 bases and 4 bases, there was a span of 13 bases. The germline CDR1 and CDR2 sequences are MNHNS and SASEGT. The CDR3 loop reads CASSERAGGADTQYF. The CDR3 region has the DNA TGTGCCAGCAGTGAACGGGCAGGGGGGGCAGATACGCAGTATTTT.

This clone is a singleton in its sample. This rearrangement joins TRBV6-5 to TRBJ1-1; D not resolved. This CDR3 is built from 12 residues. The ends were cut back, 4 bases at V and 1 base at J, with 4 bases in the middle. Germline values: CDR1 MNHEY, CDR2 SVGAGI. The CDR3: CASSLPNTEAFF. The CDR3, as DNA: TGTGCCAGCAGTTTGCCGAACACTGAAGCTTTCTTT.